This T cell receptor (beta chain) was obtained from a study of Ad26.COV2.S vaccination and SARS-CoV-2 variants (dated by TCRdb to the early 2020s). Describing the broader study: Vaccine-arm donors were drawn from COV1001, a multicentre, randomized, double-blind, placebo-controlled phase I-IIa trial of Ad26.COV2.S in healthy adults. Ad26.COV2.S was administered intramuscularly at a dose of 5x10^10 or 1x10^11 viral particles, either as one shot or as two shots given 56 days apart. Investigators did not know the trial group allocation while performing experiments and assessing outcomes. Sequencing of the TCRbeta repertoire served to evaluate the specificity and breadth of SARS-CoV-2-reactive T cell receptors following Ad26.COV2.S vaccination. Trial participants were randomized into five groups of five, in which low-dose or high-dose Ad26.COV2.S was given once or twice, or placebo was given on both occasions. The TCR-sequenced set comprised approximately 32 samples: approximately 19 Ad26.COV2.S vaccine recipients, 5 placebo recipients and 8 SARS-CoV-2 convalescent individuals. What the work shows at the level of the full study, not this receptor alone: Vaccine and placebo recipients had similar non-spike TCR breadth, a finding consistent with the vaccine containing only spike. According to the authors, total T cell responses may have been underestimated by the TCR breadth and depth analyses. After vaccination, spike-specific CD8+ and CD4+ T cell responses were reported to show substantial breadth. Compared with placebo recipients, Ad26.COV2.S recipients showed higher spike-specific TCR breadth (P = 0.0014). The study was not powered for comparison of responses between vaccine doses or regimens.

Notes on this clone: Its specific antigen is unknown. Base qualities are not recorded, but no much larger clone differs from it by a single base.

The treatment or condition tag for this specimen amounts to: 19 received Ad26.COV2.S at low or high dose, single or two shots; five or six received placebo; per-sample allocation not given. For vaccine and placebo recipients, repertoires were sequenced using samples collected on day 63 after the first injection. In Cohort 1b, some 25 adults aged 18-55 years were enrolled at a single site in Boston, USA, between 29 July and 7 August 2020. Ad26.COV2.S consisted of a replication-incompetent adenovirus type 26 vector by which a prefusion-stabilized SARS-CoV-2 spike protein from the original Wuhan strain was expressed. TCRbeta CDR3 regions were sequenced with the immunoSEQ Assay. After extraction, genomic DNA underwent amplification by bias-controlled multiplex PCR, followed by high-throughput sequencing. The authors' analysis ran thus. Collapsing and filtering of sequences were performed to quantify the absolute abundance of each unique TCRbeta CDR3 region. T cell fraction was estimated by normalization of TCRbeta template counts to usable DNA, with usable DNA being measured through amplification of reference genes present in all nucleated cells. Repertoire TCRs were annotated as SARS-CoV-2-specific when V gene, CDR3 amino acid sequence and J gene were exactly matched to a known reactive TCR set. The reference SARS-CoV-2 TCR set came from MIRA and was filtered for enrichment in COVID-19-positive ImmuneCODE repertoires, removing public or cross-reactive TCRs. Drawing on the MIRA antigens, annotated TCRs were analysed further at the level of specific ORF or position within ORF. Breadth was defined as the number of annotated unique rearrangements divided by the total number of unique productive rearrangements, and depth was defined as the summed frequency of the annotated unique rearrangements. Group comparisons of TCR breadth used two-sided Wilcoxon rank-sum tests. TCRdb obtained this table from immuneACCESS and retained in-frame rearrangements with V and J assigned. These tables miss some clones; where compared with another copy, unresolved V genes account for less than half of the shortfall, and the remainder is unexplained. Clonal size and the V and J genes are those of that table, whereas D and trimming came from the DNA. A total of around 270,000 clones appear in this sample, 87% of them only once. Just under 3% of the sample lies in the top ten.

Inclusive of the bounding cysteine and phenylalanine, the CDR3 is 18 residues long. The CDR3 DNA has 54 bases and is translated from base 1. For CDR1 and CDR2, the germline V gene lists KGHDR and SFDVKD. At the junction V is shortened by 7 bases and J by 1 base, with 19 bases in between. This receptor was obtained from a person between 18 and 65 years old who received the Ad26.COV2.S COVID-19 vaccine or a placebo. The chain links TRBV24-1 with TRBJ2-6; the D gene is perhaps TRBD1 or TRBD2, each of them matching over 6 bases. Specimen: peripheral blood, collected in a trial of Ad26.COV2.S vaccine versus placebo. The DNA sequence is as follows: TGTGCCACCAGCCCCGGGGGCTACCGCCCATCTGGGGCCAACGTCCTGACTTTC. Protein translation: CATSPGGYRPSGANVLTF.